These T cell receptor beta chains were read from a single sample in a study of cytomegalovirus exposure and HLA in healthy donors. Clones were read by immunoSEQ multiplex PCR, and TCRdb kept only the in-frame ones, dropping some. The sample yields under 150,000 clones, about 74% seen once. The sequencing sample was made of PBMCs. These receptors came from a woman aged 40-49 years in good health and CMV-seronegative. The CDR3 runs from the conserved cysteine through the conserved F or W. The D gene is left open where the match is weak. Rows give clone size only sometimes, using once, few, many, or a class for an expanded clone.

d_call	clone_size	v_call	j_call	cdr3_aa	cdr3_nt
TRBD1	NA	TRBV11-1	TRBJ1-2	CASSPRDREKDGYTF	TGTGCCAGCAGCCCCCGGGACAGGGAGAAAGATGGCTACACCTTC
NA	NA	TRBV7-9	TRBJ2-7	CASSLGTEPYEQYF	TGTGCCAGCAGCTTAGGGACTGAACCCTACGAGCAGTACTTC
TRBD1	NA	TRBV6-1	TRBJ1-1	CASSSTGVSFF	TGTGCCAGCAGTTCGACAGGGGTGTCTTTCTTT
TRBD2	NA	TRBV7-6	TRBJ2-5	CASSSGSGGLVQETQYF	TGTGCCAGCAGCTCTGGTAGCGGGGGCCTGGTACAAGAGACCCAGTACTTC
NA	NA	TRBV9	TRBJ2-3	CASGTGSLMSTDTQYF	TGTGCCAGTGGTACAGGGTCCCTAATGAGCACAGATACGCAGTATTTT
NA	NA	TRBV7-2	TRBJ2-1	CASSLQGYNEQFF	TGTGCCAGCAGCTTGCAGGGATACAATGAGCAGTTCTTC
TRBD2	NA	TRBV7-2	TRBJ2-7	CASSFSSGNYEQYF	TGTGCCAGCAGCTTCTCTAGCGGAAATTACGAGCAGTACTTC
TRBD1	NA	TRBV19	TRBJ1-1	CASKSLGTGDTEAFF	TGTGCCAGTAAGTCTCTTGGGACAGGGGACACTGAAGCTTTCTTT
TRBD2	NA	TRBV25-1	TRBJ2-3	CAAGGIDTQYF	TGTGCCGCGGGGGGCATAGATACGCAGTATTTT
NA	NA	TRBV10-1	TRBJ1-4	CASSQGSATNEKLFF	TGCGCCAGCAGCCAGGGTTCGGCAACTAATGAAAAACTGTTTTTT
NA	NA	TRBV6-1	TRBJ1-1	CASSAIQGLAEAFF	TGTGCCAGCAGTGCGATACAGGGATTGGCTGAAGCTTTCTTT
NA	few	TRBV15	TRBJ1-5	CAASGADSNQPQHF	TGTGCCGCTTCAGGGGCCGATAGCAATCAGCCCCAGCATTTT
TRBD1	NA	TRBV30	TRBJ2-7	CAWSEGAGDEQYF	TGTGCCTGGAGTGAGGGGGCAGGGGACGAGCAGTACTTC
NA	NA	TRBV7-7	TRBJ2-5	CASSSGTGPQETQYF	TGTGCCAGCAGCTCTGGCACAGGGCCCCAAGAGACCCAGTACTTC
TRBD1	once	TRBV28	TRBJ1-2	CASYHPGQGVYGYTF	TGTGCCAGCTACCACCCCGGACAGGGTGTCTATGGCTACACCTTC
NA	NA	TRBV18	TRBJ2-5	CASSPQLAGEETQYF	TGTGCCAGCTCACCACAGCTCGCAGGGGAAGAGACCCAGTACTTC
TRBD1	NA	TRBV7-9	TRBJ1-4	CASSPGDRGQRNEKLFF	TGTGCCAGCAGCCCAGGGGACAGGGGGCAAAGGAACGAAAAACTGTTTTTT